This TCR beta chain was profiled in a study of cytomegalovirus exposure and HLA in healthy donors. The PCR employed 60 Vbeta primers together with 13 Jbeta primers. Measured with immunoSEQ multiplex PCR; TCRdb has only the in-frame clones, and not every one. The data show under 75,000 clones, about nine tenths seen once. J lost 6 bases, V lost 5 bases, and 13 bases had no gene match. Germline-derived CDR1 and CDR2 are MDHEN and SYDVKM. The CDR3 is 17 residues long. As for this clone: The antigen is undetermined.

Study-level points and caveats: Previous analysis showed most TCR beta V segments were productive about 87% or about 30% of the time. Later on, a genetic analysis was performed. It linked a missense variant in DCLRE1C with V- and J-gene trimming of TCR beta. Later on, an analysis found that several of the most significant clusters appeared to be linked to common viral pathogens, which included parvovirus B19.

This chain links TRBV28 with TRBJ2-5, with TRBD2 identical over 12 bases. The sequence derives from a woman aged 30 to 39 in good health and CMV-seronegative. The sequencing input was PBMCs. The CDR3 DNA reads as TGTGCCAGCAGTCTCACACGGACTAGCGGGAACTTAAAGACCCAGTACTTC. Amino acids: CASSLTRTSGNLKTQYF.